In its sample, the clone carrying this T cell receptor (beta chain) was seen a few times. Its antigen is still unknown. The data derive from a study of cytomegalovirus exposure and HLA in healthy donors. Researchers ran the PCR with 60 Vbeta and 13 Jbeta primers. The assay was immunoSEQ multiplex PCR, and TCRdb's table has in-frame clones only and misses some. The sample holds roughly 200,000 clones, roughly 90% seen once. Points from the study as a whole: According to the study, 160 or so TCR beta chains were cytomegalovirus-associated. Highest at DRB1 and lowest at HLA-C, TCR association rates differed among HLA loci in a later analysis. In an earlier analysis, most TCR beta V segments were productive about 87% or about 30% of the time.

The source material was PBMCs. This TCR was sampled from a woman in her 30s in good health and CMV-seronegative.

The CDR3 coding sequence is TGTGCCAGTACCTCACTAGCGGGAGTGACAGATACGCAGTATTTT. Its protein product is CASTSLAGVTDTQYF. V and J are TRBV19 and TRBJ2-3, with 11 bases that match TRBD2. Germline V gene lookup returns CDR1 LNHDA and CDR2 SQIVND (reference sequence). The CDR3 length is 15 residues. Trimming at V came to 7 bases and at J to 3 bases, leaving 6 bases not matched to a gene.